This is a list of T cell receptor beta chains from one sample in a study of T cells in Graves' hyperthyroidism and ophthalmopathy. TCRdb ran MiXCR on the multiplex PCR reads and lists one entry per CDR3 protein. The sample carries some 720,000 distinct CDR3 sequences, roughly 15% recorded once. The sample comprised blood. Receptors originate from a man between 18 and 29 years old with Graves' hyperthyroidism. Each CDR3 is given with its conserved first and last residue. The D gene is left open where the match is weak. Clone size appears in some rows only: once, few, many, or a class for an expanded clone.

D gene: NA; J gene: TRBJ2-7; V gene: TRBV7-3; clone size: few; CDR3 protein: CASSHKSGTVKEQYF; CDR3 DNA: TGTGCCAGCAGCCATAAATCCGGGACCGTCAAAGAGCAGTACTTC
D gene: TRBD1; J gene: TRBJ1-5; V gene: TRBV2; clone size: many; CDR3 protein: CASRGQLNQPQHF; CDR3 DNA: TGTGCCAGCAGGGGACAGTTAAATCAGCCCCAGCATTTT
D gene: TRBD2; J gene: TRBJ2-4; V gene: TRBV24-1; clone size: NA; CDR3 protein: CATSETGSGRNIQYF; CDR3 DNA: TGTGCCACCAGTGAGACAGGTAGCGGGAGAAACATTCAGTACTTC
D gene: NA; J gene: TRBJ2-7; V gene: TRBV20-1; clone size: few; CDR3 protein: CSARDLRGPQHEQYF; CDR3 DNA: TGCAGTGCTAGAGATTTGCGCGGGCCCCAGCACGAGCAGTACTTC
D gene: TRBD2; J gene: TRBJ2-1; V gene: TRBV12-3/TRBV12-4; clone size: few; CDR3 protein: CASSLRLAEHNEQFF; CDR3 DNA: TGTGCCAGCAGTTTAAGACTAGCGGAACACAATGAGCAGTTCTTC
D gene: TRBD1; J gene: TRBJ2-1; V gene: TRBV7-3; clone size: NA; CDR3 protein: CASSPGTGNRGLYNEQFF; CDR3 DNA: TGTGCCAGCAGCCCCGGGACAGGGAATAGGGGGCTCTACAATGAGCAGTTCTTC
D gene: NA; J gene: TRBJ2-5; V gene: TRBV5-1; clone size: few; CDR3 protein: CASSSGQYQETQYF; CDR3 DNA: TGCGCCAGCAGCTCCGGACAGTATCAAGAGACCCAGTACTTC
D gene: NA; J gene: TRBJ2-2; V gene: TRBV4-3; clone size: few; CDR3 protein: CASSQDVGGGELFF; CDR3 DNA: TGCGCCAGCAGCCAAGATGTCGGGGGCGGGGAGCTGTTTTTT
D gene: TRBD2; J gene: TRBJ2-2; V gene: TRBV20-1; clone size: NA; CDR3 protein: CSANPNAGGITGELFF; CDR3 DNA: TGCAGTGCTAATCCTAATGCGGGAGGGATAACCGGGGAGCTGTTTTTT
D gene: NA; J gene: TRBJ2-7; V gene: TRBV2; clone size: many; CDR3 protein: CASSSGVGGYEQYF; CDR3 DNA: TGTGCCAGCAGTTCAGGGGTAGGGGGCTACGAGCAGTACTTC
D gene: TRBD2; J gene: TRBJ2-5; V gene: TRBV6-1; clone size: many; CDR3 protein: CASSEGLADQETQYF; CDR3 DNA: TGTGCCAGCAGTGAAGGACTAGCTGATCAAGAGACCCAGTACTTC
D gene: TRBD1; J gene: TRBJ1-2; V gene: TRBV29-1; clone size: few; CDR3 protein: CSVEALGTDLYGYTF; CDR3 DNA: TGCAGCGTTGAAGCCCTTGGGACAGATCTCTATGGCTACACCTTC
D gene: NA; J gene: TRBJ2-3; V gene: TRBV28; clone size: many; CDR3 protein: CASSLLSQGGTDTQYF; CDR3 DNA: TGTGCCAGCAGTTTATTGTCGCAGGGCGGGACAGATACGCAGTATTTT
D gene: NA; J gene: TRBJ1-2; V gene: TRBV29-1; clone size: NA; CDR3 protein: CSVGGHREFYGYTF; CDR3 DNA: TGCAGCGTGGGGGGACACCGGGAGTTTTATGGCTACACCTTC
D gene: NA; J gene: TRBJ2-7; V gene: TRBV19; clone size: NA; CDR3 protein: CATRPDLSYEQYF; CDR3 DNA: TGTGCCACCCGTCCGGACCTTTCCTACGAGCAGTACTTC
D gene: NA; J gene: TRBJ2-1; V gene: TRBV28; clone size: few; CDR3 protein: CASSYYHSSHEQFF; CDR3 DNA: TGTGCCAGCAGCTATTACCACAGCAGCCATGAGCAGTTCTTC
D gene: NA; J gene: TRBJ2-4; V gene: TRBV7-2; clone size: few; CDR3 protein: CASSLAREDIQYF; CDR3 DNA: TGTGCCAGCAGCTTAGCACGTGAGGACATTCAGTACTTC
D gene: TRBD2; J gene: TRBJ2-4; V gene: TRBV3-1; clone size: many; CDR3 protein: CANSPGTSGSALDIQYF; CDR3 DNA: TGTGCCAACAGCCCCGGGACTAGCGGGAGTGCATTGGACATTCAGTACTTC
D gene: NA; J gene: TRBJ2-7; V gene: TRBV4-3; clone size: few; CDR3 protein: CASSRLQGYEQYF; CDR3 DNA: TGCGCCAGCAGCCGATTACAGGGCTACGAGCAGTACTTC
D gene: TRBD2; J gene: TRBJ2-3; V gene: TRBV19; clone size: few; CDR3 protein: CASTLGLADTDTQYF; CDR3 DNA: TGTGCCAGTACCCTGGGACTAGCGGACACAGATACGCAGTATTTT
D gene: NA; J gene: TRBJ1-1; V gene: TRBV7-8; clone size: many; CDR3 protein: CASSSHRRDTEAFF; CDR3 DNA: TGTGCCAGCAGCTCACACCGACGAGACACTGAAGCTTTCTTT
D gene: TRBD2; J gene: TRBJ2-7; V gene: TRBV9; clone size: many; CDR3 protein: CASSVDWTSGIYEQYF; CDR3 DNA: TGTGCCAGCAGCGTGGACTGGACTAGCGGGATATACGAGCAGTACTTC
D gene: NA; J gene: TRBJ2-5; V gene: TRBV6-2/TRBV6-3; clone size: NA; CDR3 protein: CASSYSNLEETQYF; CDR3 DNA: TGTGCCAGCAGTTACTCGAATCTAGAAGAGACCCAGTACTTC
D gene: TRBD1; J gene: TRBJ2-7; V gene: TRBV20-1; clone size: many; CDR3 protein: CSVSRDSLGEQYF; CDR3 DNA: TGCAGTGTTAGCCGGGACAGCTTGGGCGAGCAGTACTTC
D gene: NA; J gene: TRBJ2-5; V gene: TRBV29-1; clone size: NA; CDR3 protein: CSVTLGGTGSQYF; CDR3 DNA: TGCAGCGTCACTTTGGGGGGAACTGGGTCCCAGTACTTC
D gene: NA; J gene: TRBJ2-2; V gene: TRBV28; clone size: many; CDR3 protein: CASSLAGPAGELFF; CDR3 DNA: TGTGCCAGCAGTTTAGCCGGGCCCGCCGGGGAGCTGTTTTTT
D gene: TRBD1; J gene: TRBJ2-7; V gene: TRBV11-1; clone size: few; CDR3 protein: CASSSLLGQGIYEQYF; CDR3 DNA: TGTGCCAGCAGCTCCCTCTTGGGACAGGGCATCTACGAGCAGTACTTC
D gene: NA; J gene: TRBJ2-1; V gene: TRBV15; clone size: NA; CDR3 protein: CATSRDTVEQFF; CDR3 DNA: TGTGCCACCAGCAGAGACACGGTAGAGCAGTTCTTC
D gene: TRBD2; J gene: TRBJ2-5; V gene: TRBV12-3/TRBV12-4; clone size: few; CDR3 protein: CASSLAGTSGSEDKETQYF; CDR3 DNA: TGTGCCAGCAGTTTAGCTGGGACTAGCGGGTCAGAAGATAAAGAGACCCAGTACTTC